Listed here is a single T cell receptor beta chain. This clonotype has only a few counts. What antigen it recognizes has not been identified. No base-level quality is on record; no much larger clone is a single base apart. TCRdb names Illumina HiSeq 1500 as the instrument used. The public reads were quality trimmed at Q25 with fastp and then assembled into clones with MiXCR by TCRdb, keeping productive beta chains. Each CDR3 protein appears once, grouped with its most common genes and DNA. The table for this sample lists about 830,000 distinct CDR3 sequences; around a third of them were counted only once. The ten largest clonotypes hold roughly 12% of the sample. Trimming costs V 6 bases and J 7 bases, and their ends lie 13 bases apart. The CDR3 runs 13 amino acids, cysteine and phenylalanine included. Only the CDR3 DNA stays, 39 bases, in frame from base 1. CDR1 and CDR2 were assigned from the germline V gene as LGHNA and YSLEER.

The entry originates in a study of T cell repertoires in cytomegalovirus infection (dated by TCRdb to the late 2010s). About the investigation overall: Peptide stimulations targeted recently identified HLA-C-restricted CMV epitopes, whose presentation resists viral immunomodulation, together with well-studied HLA-B-restricted epitopes. The HLA type of each donor mattered for the analysis, because public TCR beta signatures pointed to carriage of CMV infection along with the matching HLA type.

What the authors observed across the whole study: In both this cohort and an independent cohort of 352 donors, the cumulative frequency of public TCR beta family members distinguished carriers of CMV infection plus the relevant HLA type. In the ex vivo response, HLA-C-restricted CMV-specific TCR beta clonotypes were dominant, and in two of eight donors the single most frequent clonotype came from this HLA-C-restricted group.

The intended sense of this specimen's treatment or condition label: in vitro stimulation with specific CMV peptide epitopes to enrich CMV-specific T cells. Recombination joined TRBV4-3 with TRBJ2-1, and perhaps TRBD1 as D gene, on 6 matching bases. The source was cultured CD8+ T cells from PBMCs, collected from culture after CMV antigen stimulation. This receptor was obtained from a human donor in good health (CMV status not recorded). Some clones in this sample may be carry-over from other donors' samples. The nucleotide sequence is given as TGCGCCAGCAGTCACGACAGGCTAAATGAGCAGTTCTTC. This codes for CASSHDRLNEQFF.